This T cell receptor beta chain originates from a study of CD8+ T cells in alopecia areata. Whole-study context: Treated patients were given 5 to 10 mg oral tofacitinib twice daily.

Germline V lookup: CDR1 MNHEY, CDR2 SMNVEV (reference sequence). With 6 bases clipped from V and 2 bases from J, the junction kept 5 bases outside the gene matches. This CDR3 has 14 residues. This sample's treatment: oral pan-JAK inhibitor, 5-10 mg twice daily. Once RNA had been extracted, it was reverse transcribed into cDNA to act as the sequencing template. The method was immunoSEQ multiplex PCR; TCRdb's version includes in-frame clones alone and lacks a portion of them. Of 130,000 to 150,000 clones in the sample, 75% to 85% were seen once. The V and J genes are TRBV27 and TRBJ2-7; 9 bases line up with TRBD1. The receptor's source is a human donor with alopecia areata. The sequenced sample was CD8+ T cells sorted from blood, obtained at week 4, from a patient treated with tofacitinib. CDR3 nucleotide sequence: TGTGCCAGCAGAACCGGGACAGGGCCCTACGAGCAGTACTTC. The encoded protein is CASRTGTGPYEQYF.